The entry below gives a single T cell receptor (beta chain) sequence along with its context. Which antigen it targets is not known. It has no much larger one-base neighbor in the sample; base qualities were not kept. This entry is derived from a study of cytomegalovirus exposure and HLA in healthy donors (dated by TCRdb to the late 2010s). The study in broad terms: An earlier analysis of a few hundred of the donors reported about 300 Gb of sequence data and 100 million to 120 million unique TCR beta sequences obtained from about 179 million T cells. An early release that covered roughly 600 HLA-typed donors contained approximately 300 gigabases of sequencing data and tens of millions of unique TCR sequences. The number of typed donors differed by locus: 629-630 for A, B, C, DRB1 and DQB1; 522 for DQA1; fewer than 610 for DPA1; and roughly 470 for DPB1. Rather than using new phenotypic data, the later analysis identified candidate immune exposures from TCR beta sequences and from how often those sequences occurred across donors. The study used immunosequencing to profile the T cell repertoires of about 670 subjects and linked those repertoires to cytomegalovirus serostatus. Both class I and class II loci were covered by HLA typing, at four-digit resolution. Among a few hundred genotyped donors of the cohort, an average of around 240,000 unique TCR beta nucleotide sequences were sequenced per donor, 15% to 20% of them non-productive. Alongside the repertoire data, information on donor age, sex, ethnicity and CMV serostatus was compiled. An earlier analysis of approximately 500 of the donors applied high-throughput TCR beta sequencing to assess whether each TCR beta V gene segment acted as functional or pseudogenic. A later analysis re-analyzed previously published TCR beta repertoires from 600 to 850 donors and added high-resolution HLA genotyping to study TCR occurrence patterns. Five DR-DQ haplotypes were treated as single units for association and clustering because of strong linkage in the cohort. To predict cytomegalovirus infection status, the study combined high-throughput TCR immunosequencing, statistical association of individual TCRs with disease status, and machine learning. The study aimed to test whether cataloging public T cell receptors could reveal signatures of past pathogen exposure. Every discovery cohort repertoire had been produced on one sequencing platform. A separate validation cohort of roughly 120 different subjects was used in addition to the approximately 640-subject first cohort. Of the roughly 420 genotyped donors, 65% to 90% were placed in the genetic ancestry cluster associated with self-reported Caucasian donors. A later genetic analysis took genome-wide SNP genotypes for about 65% of the 666 donors and used that subset as a discovery cohort.

The cohort consisted of approximately 670 healthy bone marrow donors. At the time of sampling, every cohort member was nominally healthy, though immune exposures that went unrecorded were likely present. The donor tested CMV seronegative, placing the donor among the approximately 400 seronegative members of the cohort. Each donor provided a peripheral blood sample, and peripheral blood mononuclear cells were used for TCR beta sequencing. The Qiagen DNeasy Blood Extraction Kit was used to extract genomic DNA from the blood cell samples. The junction shows trimming of 0 bases on V and 2 bases on J, and the gene matches do not reach 5 bases of it. The germline V gene gives CDR1 as SGHTA and CDR2 as FQGTGA. The CDR3 runs 17 residues from the cysteine to the phenylalanine. Just the 51-base CDR3 DNA is kept, in frame starting at base 1. Libraries were prepared through the immunoSEQ multiplex PCR assay. For the multiplex PCR, a mixture combining 60 forward primers for TCR Vbeta segments and 13 reverse primers for TCR Jbeta segments was used. A multiplex PCR assay on genomic DNA amplified the CDR3 region of rearranged TCR beta genes. The Illumina HiSeq System was used to sequence the amplified TCR beta libraries as 87-base-pair reads. Per the source publication's procedure: Across the roughly 700 repertoires, a later analysis counted some 81 million unique TCR beta chains, 9.5 million to 13 million of which were shared by at least two donors. To remove PCR and sequencing errors, raw reads were error-corrected and collapsed into unique sequences using a nearest-neighbor algorithm that merged closely related sequences. V, D and J gene segments were assigned by aligning CDR3 sequences to IMGT reference sequences. For a sequence to be retained, a match of at least six nucleotides to both a V gene segment and a J gene segment was required. Rearrangements were classified as productive when the CDR3 lacked stop codons and remained in frame with V and J, and all other rearrangements were classified as non-productive. Following IMGT convention, CDR3 was defined as the stretch from the second conserved V-encoded cysteine to the conserved J-encoded phenylalanine. Sequences without an unambiguous match to a single V gene segment were excluded from the earlier analysis of several hundred of the donors. An earlier analysis of almost 600 of the donors classified V segments as functional when productive rearrangements were above 56.7% and as segregating when the standard deviation between donors was above 5%. To diagnose cytomegalovirus status from the catalog of TCR beta chain sequences, a statistical classification framework was built. In a later analysis, TCR nucleotide sequences were compared against IMGT/GENE-DB human TR gene sequences so that V and J genes could be assigned. The TCRdist pipeline was used in a later analysis to assign CDR3 sequences and most-parsimonious VDJ recombination scenarios. In a later analysis, each TCR beta chain was defined by its CDR3 amino acid sequence together with its V-gene family, and reads without a unique V-gene family were excluded. In a later analysis, fewer than 650 highly shared, low-generation-probability nucleotide sequences were removed to address suspected cross-contamination and a sequencing artifact. A later analysis calculated a clonal expansion index for each public chain from normalized within-repertoire ranks of inferred template counts. In a later analysis, generation probabilities were computed with a VDJ recombination model fitted to out-of-frame rearrangements, and the resulting probabilities were checked against IGoR. In a later analysis, TCR-TCR, TCR-HLA and TCR-CMV co-occurrence was scored with hypergeometric tests, and a repertoire-size bias correction was applied to TCR pairs. False discovery rates were estimated in a later analysis by permuting HLA or CMV assignments 20 times. In a later analysis, co-occurring TCRs were grouped with DBSCAN, and TCRdist sequence similarity was added when clustering was performed within HLA-allele-positive subsets. Repertoires with fewer than 30,000 or more than 120,000 public chains, plus five repertoires with anomalous nucleotide sharing, were excluded from co-occurrence clustering. TCRdb mirrors the immuneACCESS table, restricted to in-frame sequences. Some clones are absent from its copies; in checked studies, under half trace to an unresolved V gene, and the reason for the others is unknown. Clonal size and the V and J genes are those of that table, whereas D and trimming came from the DNA. Across this sample there are some 130,000 clones, with about three quarters seen only once. Roughly 4.2% of the sample is in the top ten clones.

What the study reported, not specific to this receptor: A few of the identified cytomegalovirus-associated TCR beta chains were confirmed in vitro to be specific for cytomegalovirus antigens. The study listed approximately 150 TCR beta chains as associated with cytomegalovirus. In a later analysis, HLA-associated TCR beta chains showed more clonal expansion and lower generation probabilities than non-associated chains that were equally common. A cluster of highly shared sequence variants was judged likely to represent a technical artifact of the sequencing pipeline. Because HLA typing was unavailable for some donors at each locus, only the typed subset was used in association tests. In a later analysis, several top co-occurrence clusters were reported to appear linked to parvovirus B19, influenza, CMV and Epstein-Barr virus. A later genetic analysis associated a missense DCLRE1C variant with V-gene and J-gene trimming of TCR beta chains, and an independent cohort replicated the association. Compared with the roughly 600-donor mean, donors in an Asian-associated ancestry cluster had fewer N-insertions in productive TCRs, according to a later genetic analysis. Most TCR sequences were observed very rarely across donors, whereas some public TCRs were present in many individuals. A later analysis found that most CMV-associated TCR beta chains appeared HLA-restricted, with HLA associations seemingly driven largely by CMV exposure. In a later analysis, the rate of TCR association differed among HLA loci, with DRB1 alleles having the most associated TCRs and HLA-C alleles having the fewest. Cytomegalovirus status was reported to be diagnosed by the classifier with high specificity and sensitivity in both the original and validation cohorts. In this cohort, only TCR beta chains were sequenced, and detectable features were limited by the absence of alpha or paired-chain data. A further reported finding was that TCR beta sequences accurately predicted the HLA-A and HLA-B alleles for most subjects in the first cohort. Strong co-occurrence of HLA alleles, especially DR and DQ, made assigning TCR associations to individual alleles difficult. In an earlier analysis of more than 450 of the donors, most TCR beta V segments were observed in productive rearrangements about 87% or about 30% of the time, broadly matching IMGT annotations. Linkage disequilibrium might explain the correlated functional status among segregating V segments, but an unknown experimental factor could not be ruled out. Presence/absence analyses assumed roughly uniform sequencing depth across donors, an assumption that may not hold. According to the authors, the approach could potentially be generalized to other disease states and immunological phenotypes. In a later analysis, about 16,000 TCR beta sequences were associated with specific HLA alleles at a false discovery rate of 0.05. CMV serostatus was the only immune exposure information available for the cohort. The 87-base-pair reads could not distinguish some IMGT-functional V segments, including TRBV6-2 and TRBV6-3, so those segments were excluded. The earlier analysis of approximately 560 of the donors excluded roughly 17 rarely observed V segments, including chromosome 9 orphons, because counts were too low.

The receptor chain draws on TRBV7-3 and TRBJ2-2; 8 of the junction bases match TRBD2. This clonotype originated in a male donor in good health and CMV-seronegative. The sample consisted of PBMCs. The DNA is as follows: TGTGCCAGCAGCTTAACGTTACTAGCGGCAAACACCGGGGAGCTGTTTTTT. This is translated as CASSLTLLAANTGELFF.